This TCR beta chain was captured in a study of blood T cells in healthy people across ages. General study findings and limits: The lack of PBMC sorting stopped any conclusive naive versus antigen-experienced comparison. Possibly confounding the expanded clonotype changes was the fact that donor CMV status was unknown. Long-lived donors had more naive CD4+ cells and higher diversity than aged donors. Across the age range, TCR beta diversity per million T cells fell in a roughly linear way.

Combining a sample-barcoded 5' primer with a J-beta primer mix, a second PCR ran for about 6 to 11 cycles. TCRdb re-derived calls from the 5' RACE reads in MiXCR, one entry per CDR3 protein. The sample includes 550,000 to 750,000 distinct CDR3 sequences, around a fifth of them seen just once. Germline V gives CDR1 PRHDT, CDR2 FYEKMQ (reference sequence). Trimming removed 3 bases from V and 3 bases from J; junction bases left unmatched: 5. The CDR3 runs 15 residues. To note about this clonotype: Its target is not known.

This TCR was sampled from a man aged 70 or older in good health. The sequenced material came from blood. The genes are TRBV13 and TRBJ2-5; TRBD2 matches at 9 bases. Here the CDR3 reads CASSFKLAGEETQYF. The CDR3 DNA follows: TGTGCCAGCAGCTTCAAATTAGCGGGAGAAGAGACCCAGTACTTC.